A selection of T cell receptor beta chains follows, all from one sample in a study of vaccination and CD4 T cells after COVID-19. Antigens of these TCRs are unknown. TCRdb called the PCR reads again in MiXCR, with one record for every CDR3 protein. The sample holds 9,500 to 10,000 distinct CDR3 sequences, 51% seen once. Sequencing used CD4+ T cells from blood, cultured in vitro. These receptors came from a human donor who had recovered from COVID-19. The CDR3 runs from the conserved cysteine through the conserved F or W. D genes are given only for firm matches. Expanded clones are given a class, and other clones once, few, many or no size at all.

>TRBV6-1|-|-|TRBJ2-7
TGTGCCAGCATCCAAGCGGGCTCCTACGAGCAGTACTTC
CASIQAGSYEQYF
>TRBV7-6|TRBD1|few|TRBJ2-6
TGTGCCAGCAGGTTAGCTCCCCGGGACAGGGACTTTACTGGGGCCAACGTCCTGACTTTC
CASRLAPRDRDFTGANVLTF
>TRBV20-1|-|few|TRBJ1-1
TGCAGTGCCCAGGGAGTGTCCAACACTGAAGCTTTCTTT
CSAQGVSNTEAFF
>TRBV20-1|-|few|TRBJ2-3
TGCAGTGCTAGTGGAGGTAGAGGGCGACGGGCGCAGTATTTT
CSASGGRGRRAQYF
>TRBV20-1|-|-|TRBJ1-1
TGCAGTGTACCGGACAGGAACACTGAAGCTTTCTTT
CSVPDRNTEAFF
>TRBV28|TRBD1|-|TRBJ2-2
TGTGCCAGCAGGGACAGGGGGCGGAACACCGGGGAGCTGTTTTTT
CASRDRGRNTGELFF
>TRBV30|-|-|TRBJ1-1
TGTGCCTGGTCTTTGAGTAAAGAAGCTTTCTTT
CAWSLSKEAFF
>TRBV19|TRBD1|-|TRBJ1-2
TGTGCCAGTAGAAGAAGACAGGGCTTTGGCTACACCTTC
CASRRRQGFGYTF
>TRBV24-1|TRBD2|-|TRBJ2-3
TGTGCCACCAGTGACCGTAGCGGGAGGGCCCGGGATACGCAGTATTTT
CATSDRSGRARDTQYF
>TRBV10-3|TRBD2|-|TRBJ2-7
TGTGCCATCAGGCCGGGAGGAGGATCCTACGAGCAGTACTTC
CAIRPGGGSYEQYF
>TRBV4-3|-|few|TRBJ1-6
TGCGCCAGCAGCCAAGCCTGGGGGGGTTCACCCCTCCACTTT
CASSQAWGGSPLHF
>TRBV15|-|-|TRBJ2-5
TGTGCCACCAGCGAGAATGCCGAGACCCAGTACTTC
CATSENAETQYF
>TRBV24-1|-|-|TRBJ2-3
TGTGCCACCAGTGACTCCGGGTCCCTCGGAAATACGCAGTATTTT
CATSDSGSLGNTQYF